This TCR beta chain was identified in a study of T cell repertoires in cytomegalovirus infection. Study at large: Well-studied HLA-B-restricted CMV epitopes were used in the study alongside recently identified HLA-C-restricted ones. CMV infection and matching HLA type were both indicated by public TCR beta signatures.

This clonotype was counted a few times. Its matching antigen is unknown. MiXCR was run by TCRdb on the reads, yielding one entry per CDR3 protein. The profile covers some 940,000 distinct CDR3 sequences, with around 30% appearing a single time and over 12% taken by the ten largest. V was cut by 7 bases and J by 14 bases, with 18 bases left in between. Per germline, CDR1 SEHNR and CDR2 FQNEAQ (reference sequence). The CDR3 consists of 12 residues. The sequencing here drew on cultured CD8+ T cells from PBMCs, taken from culture after CMV antigen stimulation. The clonotype comes from a human donor in good health (CMV status not recorded). Some clones in this sample may be carry-over from other donors' samples. V is TRBV7-9 and J is TRBJ2-1; no definite D call. The CDR3 sequence is CASTGSDSKKFF. CDR3 bases: TGTGCCAGCACCGGATCGGATTCCAAAAAGTTCTTC.